The rows below give T cell receptor beta chains drawn from one sample of a study of beta chain features in type 1 diabetes. Method: immunoSEQ multiplex PCR; TCRdb's copy keeps in-frame clones and lacks some. The data hold 200,000 to 300,000 clones, with under 13% observed a single time. Material for sequencing was naive CD4+ T cells from blood. The source is a man younger than 45 with type 1 diabetes. Each CDR3 is given with its conserved first and last residue. The D gene is left open where the match is weak. Some rows have no size entry. The others give once, few or many, or a class for an expanded clone.

v_call	clone_size	j_call	d_call	cdr3_aa	cdr3_nt
TRBV7-2	NA	TRBJ2-1	NA	CASSLAGGGEQFF	TGTGCCAGCAGCTTAGCTGGGGGCGGTGAGCAGTTCTTC
TRBV5-8	few	TRBJ2-1	TRBD2	CASSAGTSGANEQFF	TGTGCCAGCAGCGCCGGGACTAGCGGGGCCAATGAGCAGTTCTTC
TRBV20-1	NA	TRBJ2-7	TRBD2	CSAPGGFEQYF	TGCAGTGCTCCCGGGGGGTTCGAGCAGTACTTC
TRBV4-1	few	TRBJ1-2	NA	CASSSPARQGRANYGYTF	TGCGCCAGCAGTTCCCCCGCCCGGCAGGGGCGGGCTAACTATGGCTACACCTTC
TRBV30	few	TRBJ1-5	NA	CALGGNQPQHF	TGTGCCCTCGGGGGCAATCAGCCCCAGCATTTT
TRBV9	NA	TRBJ2-7	NA	CASSVGTRHEQYF	TGTGCCAGCAGCGTAGGTACACGCCACGAGCAGTACTTC
TRBV10-3	NA	TRBJ2-7	NA	CAISESEYAGEQYF	TGTGCCATCAGTGAGTCGGAATACGCAGGAGAGCAGTACTTC
TRBV5-4	NA	TRBJ1-6	NA	CASSLELDSPLHF	TGTGCCAGCAGCTTGGAGTTAGATTCACCCCTCCACTTT
TRBV9	NA	TRBJ2-2	TRBD2	CASSSSGGAVGELFF	TGTGCCAGCAGCTCCAGCGGGGGGGCTGTCGGGGAGCTGTTTTTT
TRBV5-4	few	TRBJ2-7	TRBD2	CASSLGQRGFYEQYF	TGTGCCAGCAGCTTGGGCCAGCGGGGCTTCTACGAGCAGTACTTC
TRBV6-4	NA	TRBJ2-6	NA	CASSSTGSGANVLTF	TGTGCCAGCAGTTCCACGGGCTCTGGGGCCAACGTCCTGACTTTC
TRBV9	few	TRBJ1-5	TRBD1	CASSVGQGDNQPQHF	TGTGCCAGCAGCGTGGGACAGGGGGACAATCAGCCCCAGCATTTT
TRBV6-1	few	TRBJ1-5	NA	CAYSADMGQPQHF	TGTGCCTACAGCGCGGACATGGGTCAGCCCCAGCATTTT
TRBV29-1	few	TRBJ2-4	NA	CSVALLAKNIQYF	TGCAGCGTCGCACTGTTAGCCAAAAACATTCAGTACTTC